This is a list of T cell receptor beta chains from one sample in a study of T cell responses to AZD1222 COVID-19 vaccine. Sequencing was performed with immunoSEQ multiplex PCR; in TCRdb, only in-frame clones are kept and a portion is missing. This table holds under 200,000 clones, under 95% found once. The starting material was peripheral blood, obtained on day 0 of MenACWY control vaccination. Every receptor here comes from an adult in good health. Both conserved end residues are part of each CDR3. Fields, in order: J gene, clone size, V gene, D gene, CDR3 DNA, CDR3 protein. The D gene is left open where the match is weak. The listing skips clone size in some rows; elsewhere it reads once, few, many or a size class.

>TRBJ1-1|-|TRBV2|TRBD1
TGTGCCAGCAGTGGGGACAGGGGGCTGGGATCTGAAGCTTTCTTT
CASSGDRGLGSEAFF
>TRBJ1-1|-|TRBV29-1|TRBD1
TGCAGCGTCCCGACAGGGGCAAACACTGAAGCTTTCTTT
CSVPTGANTEAFF
>TRBJ2-2|-|TRBV19|-
TGTGCCAGTAGTATCGATAGAGGGCCCGTTACCGGGGAGCTGTTTTTT
CASSIDRGPVTGELFF
>TRBJ2-3|-|TRBV19|TRBD2
TGTGCCAGTAGTATAGATCGGACTAGCGGGGGCACAGATACGCAGTATTTT
CASSIDRTSGGTDTQYF
>TRBJ2-2|-|TRBV5-1|-
TGCGCCAGCAGCCCCCCGTTACCCCGAAACACCGGGGAGCTGTTTTTT
CASSPPLPRNTGELFF
>TRBJ1-1|-|TRBV23-1|TRBD1
TGCGCCAGCAGTCACTTAACAGATTGGGCGGGGACAGGGGGTTTGGACACTGAAGCTTTCTTT
CASSHLTDWAGTGGLDTEAFF
>TRBJ2-3|-|TRBV7-9|TRBD1
TGTGCTCTTGGGACAGAGTTTACAGATACGCAGTATTTT
CALGTEFTDTQYF
>TRBJ2-1|-|TRBV28|TRBD2
TGTGCCAGCAGAGGACTAGCGGGGGCTTCACGCTCCTACAATGAGCAGTTCTTC
CASRGLAGASRSYNEQFF
>TRBJ2-7|-|TRBV6-2/TRBV6-3|-
TGTGCCAGCAGTCTAAGTCCCCGCGAGCAGTACTTC
CASSLSPREQYF
>TRBJ1-3|-|TRBV5-1|TRBD1
TGCGCCAGCAGCTTGGGCCCCGGACAGGGGCAAGACACCATATATTTT
CASSLGPGQGQDTIYF
>TRBJ2-6|many|TRBV5-1|TRBD1
TGCGCCAGCAGAATCACCGGGACAGGGCCTTCTGGGGCCAACGTCCTGACTTTC
CASRITGTGPSGANVLTF
>TRBJ2-1|-|TRBV29-1|-
TGCAGCGTTGAAGGGCTGATTCTCCAAAGGGCCACCTACAATGAGCAGTTCTTC
CSVEGLILQRATYNEQFF
>TRBJ2-3|-|TRBV20-1|TRBD2
TGCAGTGCTAGTGAAGTAGCGGGAGCTAGCACAGATACGCAGTATTTT
CSASEVAGASTDTQYF
>TRBJ2-7|-|TRBV19|TRBD2
TGTGCCAGTAGTTCCCCGGGACTAGCGGGAGGCTACGAGCAGTACTTC
CASSSPGLAGGYEQYF
>TRBJ2-1|-|TRBV2|TRBD2
TGTGCCAGCAATCCCCCCAGCGGGAGTGGGAGTGAGCAGTTCTTC
CASNPPSGSGSEQFF
>TRBJ1-3|-|TRBV6-1|TRBD1
TGTGCCAGCAGTTGGGGACAGGGAGCCGGAAACACCATATATTTT
CASSWGQGAGNTIYF
>TRBJ2-6|-|TRBV5-1|-
TGCGCCAGCAGCTTGGTAACAGGGCCTGGGGCCAACGTCCTGACTTTC
CASSLVTGPGANVLTF
>TRBJ2-2|-|TRBV9|-
TGTGCCAGCAGCAGCGCTACAAACACCGGGGAGCTGTTTTTT
CASSSATNTGELFF
>TRBJ1-1|-|TRBV28|-
TGTGCCAGCAGTCTGGGACGGATGAACACTGAAGCTTTCTTT
CASSLGRMNTEAFF
>TRBJ1-3|-|TRBV3-1/TRBV3-2|-
TGTGCCAGCAGCCAAGATCTTATCGGCTCTGGAAACACCATATATTTT
CASSQDLIGSGNTIYF
>TRBJ2-1|-|TRBV19|TRBD2
TGTGCCAGTAGCCCCCTGAGACTAGCGGGCAACAATGAGCAGTTCTTC
CASSPLRLAGNNEQFF
>TRBJ1-1|-|TRBV5-1|-
TGCGCCAGCACCCCGGGTGGTAACACTGAAGCTTTCTTT
CASTPGGNTEAFF
>TRBJ2-7|-|TRBV6-5|TRBD2
TGTGCCAGCAGTTACGGGACTAGCGGCTACGAGCAGTACTTC
CASSYGTSGYEQYF
>TRBJ2-7|once|TRBV11-2|-
TGTGCCAGCAGCACCTTTGTGGGCAGGGACTACGAGCAGTACTTC
CASSTFVGRDYEQYF
>TRBJ2-1|-|TRBV9|TRBD2
TGTGCCAGCAGCGTAAGAGGAGGACTAGCGGGAGCCCTTAGCTCCTACAATGAGCAGTTCTTC
CASSVRGGLAGALSSYNEQFF
>TRBJ1-5|-|TRBV27|-
TGTGCCAGCAGTTTATCAAGGGGGGACGGGCAGCCCCAGCATTTT
CASSLSRGDGQPQHF
>TRBJ1-1|-|TRBV6-4|-
TGTGCCAGCAGTCCTGAATGGGGCGGGTCCGAAGCTTTCTTT
CASSPEWGGSEAFF
>TRBJ1-1|-|TRBV6-5|TRBD1
TGTGCCAGCAGAGGACAGGGTTTGAACACTGAAGCTTTCTTT
CASRGQGLNTEAFF
>TRBJ2-4|-|TRBV5-1|TRBD2
TGCGCCAGCAGCCCGGGACTAGCGGGAGTGACGGCCAAAAACATTCAGTACTTC
CASSPGLAGVTAKNIQYF
>TRBJ1-2|-|TRBV19|-
TGTGCCAGTAGTGCCCCGAGGAAGGATGGCTACACCTTC
CASSAPRKDGYTF
>TRBJ1-6|-|TRBV6-6|TRBD1
TGTGCCAGCGGACCTAGGACAGGGAATTCACCCCTCCACTTT
CASGPRTGNSPLHF
>TRBJ1-5|-|TRBV7-2|TRBD1
TGTGCCAGCAGCTGGCAAGGGACAGCAGCGGGCAATCAGCCCCAGCATTTT
CASSWQGTAAGNQPQHF
>TRBJ2-1|-|TRBV3-1/TRBV3-2|-
TGTGCCAGCAGCCAAGCGGTGAGTCAGGGCAACAATGAGCAGTTCTTC
CASSQAVSQGNNEQFF
>TRBJ1-6|-|TRBV14|-
TGTGCCAGCAGCCAAGTAGGGGGGATCTCACCCCTCCACTTT
CASSQVGGISPLHF
>TRBJ2-1|-|TRBV9|-
TGTGCCAGCAGCCCCTGGGACGGAGACAATGAGCAGTTCTTC
CASSPWDGDNEQFF
>TRBJ1-2|-|TRBV11-3|-
TGTGCCAGCAGCTCGGGACCTGCGGGCTACACCTTC
CASSSGPAGYTF